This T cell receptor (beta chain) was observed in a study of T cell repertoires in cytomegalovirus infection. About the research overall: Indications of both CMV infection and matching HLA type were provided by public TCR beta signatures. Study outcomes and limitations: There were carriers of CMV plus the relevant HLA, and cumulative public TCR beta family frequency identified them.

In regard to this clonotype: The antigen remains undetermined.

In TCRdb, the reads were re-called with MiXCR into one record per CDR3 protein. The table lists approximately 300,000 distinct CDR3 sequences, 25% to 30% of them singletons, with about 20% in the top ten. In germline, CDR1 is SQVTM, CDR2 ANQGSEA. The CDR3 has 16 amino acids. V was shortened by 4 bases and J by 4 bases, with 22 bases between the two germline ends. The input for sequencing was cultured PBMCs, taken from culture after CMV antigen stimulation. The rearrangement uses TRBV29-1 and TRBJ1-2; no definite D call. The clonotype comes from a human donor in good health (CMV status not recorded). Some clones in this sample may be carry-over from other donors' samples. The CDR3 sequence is CSVATPGSGVSYGYTF. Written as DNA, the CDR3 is TGCAGCGTTGCAACCCCGGGGAGCGGGGTGAGCTATGGCTACACCTTC.